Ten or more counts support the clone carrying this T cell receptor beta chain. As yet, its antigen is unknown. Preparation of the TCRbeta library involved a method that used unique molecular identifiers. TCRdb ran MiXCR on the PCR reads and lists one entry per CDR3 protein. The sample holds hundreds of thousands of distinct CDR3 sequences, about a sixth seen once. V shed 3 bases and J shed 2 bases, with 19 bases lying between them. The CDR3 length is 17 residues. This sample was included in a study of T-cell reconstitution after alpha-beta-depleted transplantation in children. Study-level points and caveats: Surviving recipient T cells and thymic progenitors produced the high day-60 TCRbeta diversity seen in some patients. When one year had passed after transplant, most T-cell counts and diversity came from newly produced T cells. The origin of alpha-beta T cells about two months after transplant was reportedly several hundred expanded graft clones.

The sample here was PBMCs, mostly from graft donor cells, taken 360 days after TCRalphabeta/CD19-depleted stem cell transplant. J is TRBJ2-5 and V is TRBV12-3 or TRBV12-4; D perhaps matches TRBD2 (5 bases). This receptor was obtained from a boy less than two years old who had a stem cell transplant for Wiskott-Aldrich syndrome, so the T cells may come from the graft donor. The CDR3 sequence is CASSFLLGNKRQETQYF. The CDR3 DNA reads TGTGCCAGCAGTTTCCTCCTCGGGAACAAGCGTCAAGAGACCCAGTACTTC.